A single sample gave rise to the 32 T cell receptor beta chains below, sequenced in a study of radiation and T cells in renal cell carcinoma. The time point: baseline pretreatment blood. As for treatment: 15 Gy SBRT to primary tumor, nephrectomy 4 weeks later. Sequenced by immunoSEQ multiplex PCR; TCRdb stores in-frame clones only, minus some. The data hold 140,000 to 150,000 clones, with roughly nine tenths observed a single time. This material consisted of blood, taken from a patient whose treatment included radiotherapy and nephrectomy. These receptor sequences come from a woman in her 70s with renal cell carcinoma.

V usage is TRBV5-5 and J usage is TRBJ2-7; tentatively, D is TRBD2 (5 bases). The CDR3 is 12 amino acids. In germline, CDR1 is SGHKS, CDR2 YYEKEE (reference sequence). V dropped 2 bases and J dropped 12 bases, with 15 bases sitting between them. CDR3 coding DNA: TGTGCCAGCAGCTTCCCCGGGGTTATAGCGTACTTC. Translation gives CASSFPGVIAYF.

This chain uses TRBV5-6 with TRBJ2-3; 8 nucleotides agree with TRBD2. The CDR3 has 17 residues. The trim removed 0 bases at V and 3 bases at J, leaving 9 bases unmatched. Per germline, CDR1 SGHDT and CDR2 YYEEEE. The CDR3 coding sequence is TGTGCCAGCAGCTTGGTTCTAGCGGGTTTCTCAACAGATACGCAGTATTTT. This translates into CASSLVLAGFSTDTQYF.

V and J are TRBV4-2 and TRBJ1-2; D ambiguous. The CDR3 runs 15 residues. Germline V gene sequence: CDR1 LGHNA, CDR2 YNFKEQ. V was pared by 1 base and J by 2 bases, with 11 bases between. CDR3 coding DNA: TGTGCCAGCAGCCAAGTGGCCAGGCAGAACTATGGCTACACCTTC. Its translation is CASSQVARQNYGYTF.

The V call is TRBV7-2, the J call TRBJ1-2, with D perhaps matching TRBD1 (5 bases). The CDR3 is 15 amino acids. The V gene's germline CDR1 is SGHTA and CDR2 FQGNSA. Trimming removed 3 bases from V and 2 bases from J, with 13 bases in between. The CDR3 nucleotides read TGTGCCAGCAGCTTCGGGCAGGGTTCAAACTATGGCTACACCTTC. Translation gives CASSFGQGSNYGYTF. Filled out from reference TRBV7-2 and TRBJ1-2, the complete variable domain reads GAGVSQSPSNKVTEKGKDVELRCDPISGHTALYWYRQSLGQGLEFLIYFQGNSAPDKSGLPSDRFSAERTGGSVSTLTIQRTQQEDSAVYLCASSFGQGSNYGYTFGSGTRLTVV.

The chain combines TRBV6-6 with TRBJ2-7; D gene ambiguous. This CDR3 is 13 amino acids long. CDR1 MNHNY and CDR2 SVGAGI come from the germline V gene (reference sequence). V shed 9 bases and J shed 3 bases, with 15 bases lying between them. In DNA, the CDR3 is TGTGCCAGTGAAGACACTGGAGTCTACGAGCAGTACTTC. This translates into CASEDTGVYEQYF.

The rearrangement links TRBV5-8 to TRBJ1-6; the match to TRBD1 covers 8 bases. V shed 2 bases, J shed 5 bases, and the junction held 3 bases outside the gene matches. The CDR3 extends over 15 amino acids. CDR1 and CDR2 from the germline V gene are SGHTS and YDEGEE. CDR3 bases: TGTGCCAGCAGCTTCCAGGGGGCAGATAATTCACCCCTCCACTTT. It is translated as CASSFQGADNSPLHF.

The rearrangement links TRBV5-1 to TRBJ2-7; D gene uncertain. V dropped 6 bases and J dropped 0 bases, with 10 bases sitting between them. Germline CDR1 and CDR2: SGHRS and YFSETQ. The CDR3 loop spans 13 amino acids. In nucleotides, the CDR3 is TGCGCCAGCAAGCCAGCCCCCTCCTACGAGCAGTACTTC. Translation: CASKPAPSYEQYF.

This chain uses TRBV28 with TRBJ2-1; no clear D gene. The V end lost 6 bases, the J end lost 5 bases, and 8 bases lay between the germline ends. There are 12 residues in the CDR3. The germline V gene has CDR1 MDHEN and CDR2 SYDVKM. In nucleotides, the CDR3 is TGTGCCAGCAGCCCGGTTCACAATGAGCAGTTCTTC. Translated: CASSPVHNEQFF.

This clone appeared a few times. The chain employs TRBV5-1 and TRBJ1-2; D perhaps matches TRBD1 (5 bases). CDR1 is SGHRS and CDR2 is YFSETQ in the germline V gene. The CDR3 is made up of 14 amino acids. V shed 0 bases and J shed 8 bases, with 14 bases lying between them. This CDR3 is CASSLAEGMGGYTF. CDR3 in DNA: TGCGCCAGCAGCTTGGCCGAGGGGATGGGCGGCTACACCTTC.

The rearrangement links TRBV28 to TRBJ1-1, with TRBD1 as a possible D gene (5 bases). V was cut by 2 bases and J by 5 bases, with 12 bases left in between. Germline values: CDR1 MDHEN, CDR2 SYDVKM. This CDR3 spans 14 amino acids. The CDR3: CASSLGGSRTEAFF. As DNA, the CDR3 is TGTGCCAGCAGTTTAGGGGGGAGTCGGACTGAAGCTTTCTTT. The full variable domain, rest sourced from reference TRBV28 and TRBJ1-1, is DVKVTQSSRYLVKRTGEKVFLECVQDMDHENMFWYRQDPGLGLRLIYFSYDVKMKEKGDIPEGYSVSREKKERFSLILESASTNQTSMYLCASSLGGSRTEAFFGQGTRLTVV.

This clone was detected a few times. DNA of the CDR3: TGCGCCAGCAGCCAAGACGGGAAACCGTCCACTGAAGCTTTCTTT. Translation gives CASSQDGKPSTEAFF. The J gene is TRBJ1-1, the V gene TRBV4-1; D unresolved. Between the trimmed V and J ends, which lost 0 bases and 4 bases, there was a span of 12 bases. This CDR3 is 15 amino acids long. Germline loops: CDR1 MGHRA, CDR2 YSYEKL.

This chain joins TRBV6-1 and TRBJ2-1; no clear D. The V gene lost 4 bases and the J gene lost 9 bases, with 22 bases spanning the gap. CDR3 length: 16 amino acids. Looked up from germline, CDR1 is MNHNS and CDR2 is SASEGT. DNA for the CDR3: TGTGCCAGCAGTGGCAAAACCGGGCCCCAAGTAGGTGAGCAGTTCTTC. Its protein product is CASSGKTGPQVGEQFF.

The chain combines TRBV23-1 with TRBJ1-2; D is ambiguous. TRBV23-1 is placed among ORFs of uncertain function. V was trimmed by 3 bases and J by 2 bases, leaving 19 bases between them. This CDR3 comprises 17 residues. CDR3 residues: CASSHARTRKPNYGYTF. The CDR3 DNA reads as TGCGCCAGCAGTCATGCAAGGACCAGGAAGCCCAACTATGGCTACACCTTC.

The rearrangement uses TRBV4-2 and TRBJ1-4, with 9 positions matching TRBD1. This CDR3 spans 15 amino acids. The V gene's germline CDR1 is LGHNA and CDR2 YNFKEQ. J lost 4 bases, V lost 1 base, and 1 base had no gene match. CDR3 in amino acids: CASSQGQGVNEKLFF. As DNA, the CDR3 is TGTGCCAGCAGCCAAGGACAGGGGGTTAATGAAAAACTGTTTTTT.

In nucleotides, the CDR3 is TGTGCCAGCACAGGGCTTGGCACTGAAGCTTTCTTT. Translated: CASTGLGTEAFF. The rearrangement links TRBV27 to TRBJ1-1, with a weak D call TRBD1 (5 bases). The length of the CDR3 is 12 residues. CDR1 and CDR2 from the germline V gene are MNHEY and SMNVEV (reference sequence). Trimming pared 7 bases from V and 4 bases from J, leaving 10 bases between.

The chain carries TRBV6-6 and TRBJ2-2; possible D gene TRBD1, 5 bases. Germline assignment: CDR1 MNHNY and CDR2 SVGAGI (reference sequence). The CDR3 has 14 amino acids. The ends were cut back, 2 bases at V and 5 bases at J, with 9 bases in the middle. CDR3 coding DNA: TGTGCCAGCAGTTACAGGGGTAAAACCGGGGAGCTGTTTTTT. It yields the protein CASSYRGKTGELFF.

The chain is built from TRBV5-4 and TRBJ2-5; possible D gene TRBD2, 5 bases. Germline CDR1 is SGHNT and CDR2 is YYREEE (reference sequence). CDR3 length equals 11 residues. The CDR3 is CATDLGGTQYF. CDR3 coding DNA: TGTGCTACGGACCTTGGAGGGACCCAGTACTTC.

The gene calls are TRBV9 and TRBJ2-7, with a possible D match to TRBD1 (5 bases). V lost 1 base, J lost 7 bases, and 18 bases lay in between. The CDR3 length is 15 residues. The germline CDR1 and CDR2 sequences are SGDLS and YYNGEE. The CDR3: CASSVSGAWGLEQYF. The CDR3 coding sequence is TGTGCCAGCAGCGTATCTGGGGCCTGGGGCCTGGAGCAGTACTTC.

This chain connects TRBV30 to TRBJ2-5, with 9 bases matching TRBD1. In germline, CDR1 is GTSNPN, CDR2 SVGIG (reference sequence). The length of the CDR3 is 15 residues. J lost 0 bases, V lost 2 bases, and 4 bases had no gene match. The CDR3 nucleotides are TGTGCCTGGAGTACGGGACAGGGTGACCAAGAGACCCAGTACTTC. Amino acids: CAWSTGQGDQETQYF.

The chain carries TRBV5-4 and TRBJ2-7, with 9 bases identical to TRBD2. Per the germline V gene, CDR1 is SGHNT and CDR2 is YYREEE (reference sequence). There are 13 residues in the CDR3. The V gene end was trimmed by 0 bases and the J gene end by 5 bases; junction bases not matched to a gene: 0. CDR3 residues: CASSLGTSDEQYF. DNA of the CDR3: TGTGCCAGCAGCTTGGGGACTAGCGACGAGCAGTACTTC.

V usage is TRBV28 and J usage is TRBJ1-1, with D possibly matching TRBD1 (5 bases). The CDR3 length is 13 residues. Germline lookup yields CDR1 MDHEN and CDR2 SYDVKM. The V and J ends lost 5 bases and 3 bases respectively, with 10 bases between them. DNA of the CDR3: TGTGCCAGCAGTCTCCGACAGTACACTGAAGCTTTCTTT. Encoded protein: CASSLRQYTEAFF.

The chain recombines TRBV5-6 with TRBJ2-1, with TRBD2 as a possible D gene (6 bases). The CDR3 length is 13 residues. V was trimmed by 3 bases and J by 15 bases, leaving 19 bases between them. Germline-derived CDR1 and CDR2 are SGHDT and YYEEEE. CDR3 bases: TGTGCCAGCAGCTCGCGGACCGGGAGAGGCACGTTCTTC. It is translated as CASSSRTGRGTFF.

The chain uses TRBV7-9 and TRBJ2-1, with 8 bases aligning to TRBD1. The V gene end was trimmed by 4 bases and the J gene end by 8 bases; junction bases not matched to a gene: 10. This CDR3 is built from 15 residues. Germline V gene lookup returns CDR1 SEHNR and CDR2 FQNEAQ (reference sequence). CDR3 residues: CASSSPDRAWDEQFF. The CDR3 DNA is TGTGCCAGCAGCTCACCGGACAGGGCGTGGGATGAGCAGTTCTTC.

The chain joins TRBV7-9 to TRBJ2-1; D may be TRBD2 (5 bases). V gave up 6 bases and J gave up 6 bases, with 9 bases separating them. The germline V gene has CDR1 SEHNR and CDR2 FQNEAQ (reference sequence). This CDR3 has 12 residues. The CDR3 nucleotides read TGTGCCAGCAGTCGCCGGGGCAATGAGCAGTTCTTC. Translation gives CASSRRGNEQFF.

This CDR3 is CASSLSGTGVQPQHF. DNA for the CDR3: TGTGCCAGCAGCTTATCCGGGACAGGGGTTCAGCCCCAGCATTTT. The chain combines TRBV7-6 with TRBJ1-5; 10 bases map to TRBD1. Trimming at V came to 2 bases and at J to 6 bases, leaving 4 bases not matched to a gene. The CDR3 totals 15 residues. The germline CDR1 and CDR2 sequences are SGHVS and FNYEAQ.

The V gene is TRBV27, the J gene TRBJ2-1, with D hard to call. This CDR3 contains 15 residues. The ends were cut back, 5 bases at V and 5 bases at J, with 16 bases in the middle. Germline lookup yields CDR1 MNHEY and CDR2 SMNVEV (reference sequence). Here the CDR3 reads CASSPGTHPNNEQFF. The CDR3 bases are TGTGCCAGCAGTCCCGGTACCCACCCAAACAATGAGCAGTTCTTC.

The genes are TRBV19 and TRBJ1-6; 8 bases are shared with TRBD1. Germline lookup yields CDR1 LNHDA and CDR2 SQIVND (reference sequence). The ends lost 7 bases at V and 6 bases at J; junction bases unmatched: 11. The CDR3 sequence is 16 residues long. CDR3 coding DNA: TGTGCCAGTAAATACGACAGGGGAGTTTCTAATTCACCCCTCCACTTT. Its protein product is CASKYDRGVSNSPLHF.

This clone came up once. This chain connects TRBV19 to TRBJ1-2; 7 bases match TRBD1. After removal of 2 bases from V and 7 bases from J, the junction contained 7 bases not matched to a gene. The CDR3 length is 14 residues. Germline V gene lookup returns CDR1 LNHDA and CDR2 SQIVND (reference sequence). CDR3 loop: CASSIREGASGYTF. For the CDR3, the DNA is TGTGCCAGTAGTATAAGGGAGGGGGCGAGTGGCTACACCTTC.

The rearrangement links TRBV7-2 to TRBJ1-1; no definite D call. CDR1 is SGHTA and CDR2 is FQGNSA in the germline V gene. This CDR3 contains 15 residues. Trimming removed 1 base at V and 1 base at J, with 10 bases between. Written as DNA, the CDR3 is TGTGCCAGCAGCTTAGGAGCAGGACGGAACACTGAAGCTTTCTTT. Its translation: CASSLGAGRNTEAFF. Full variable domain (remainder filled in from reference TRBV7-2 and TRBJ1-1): GAGVSQSPSNKVTEKGKDVELRCDPISGHTALYWYRQSLGQGLEFLIYFQGNSAPDKSGLPSDRFSAERTGGSVSTLTIQRTQQEDSAVYLCASSLGAGRNTEAFFGQGTRLTVV.

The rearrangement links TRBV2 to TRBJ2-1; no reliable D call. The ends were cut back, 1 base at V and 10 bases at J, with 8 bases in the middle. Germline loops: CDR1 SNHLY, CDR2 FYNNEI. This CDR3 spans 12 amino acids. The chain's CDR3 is CASSEEVWEQFF. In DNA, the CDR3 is TGTGCCAGCAGTGAAGAGGTATGGGAGCAGTTCTTC.

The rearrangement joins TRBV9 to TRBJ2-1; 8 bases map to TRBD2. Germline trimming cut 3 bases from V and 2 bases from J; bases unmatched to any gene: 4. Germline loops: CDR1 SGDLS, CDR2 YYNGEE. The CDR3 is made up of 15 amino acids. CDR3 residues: CASSERAGAYNEQFF. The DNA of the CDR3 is TGTGCCAGCAGCGAGAGAGCGGGGGCCTACAATGAGCAGTTCTTC.

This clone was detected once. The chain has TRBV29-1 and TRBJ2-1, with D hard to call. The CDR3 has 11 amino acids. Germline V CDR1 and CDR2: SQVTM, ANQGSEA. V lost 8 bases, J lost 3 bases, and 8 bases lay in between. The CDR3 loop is CSPEIYNEQFF. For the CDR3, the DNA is TGCAGCCCCGAAATCTACAATGAGCAGTTCTTC.